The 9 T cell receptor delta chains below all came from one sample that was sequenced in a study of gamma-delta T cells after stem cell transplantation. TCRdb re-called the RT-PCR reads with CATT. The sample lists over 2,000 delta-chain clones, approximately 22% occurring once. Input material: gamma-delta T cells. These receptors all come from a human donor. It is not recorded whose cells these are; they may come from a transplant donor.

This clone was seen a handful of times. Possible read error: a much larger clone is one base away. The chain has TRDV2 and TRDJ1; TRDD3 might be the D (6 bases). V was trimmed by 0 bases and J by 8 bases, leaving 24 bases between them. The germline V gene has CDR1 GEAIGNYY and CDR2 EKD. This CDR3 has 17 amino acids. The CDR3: CACDTTKYWWILDKLIF. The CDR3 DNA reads TGTGCCTGTGACACCACTAAGTACTGGTGGATACTGGACAAACTCATCTTT.

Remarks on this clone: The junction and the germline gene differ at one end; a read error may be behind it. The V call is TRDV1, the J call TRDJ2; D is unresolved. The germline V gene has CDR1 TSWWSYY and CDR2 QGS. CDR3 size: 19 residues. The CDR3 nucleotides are TGTGCTCTTGGGGAAAATTCAGTGGTTCGGGGCTTTTTGGCAGCGCAACTCTTCTTT. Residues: CALGENSVVRGFLAAQLFF.

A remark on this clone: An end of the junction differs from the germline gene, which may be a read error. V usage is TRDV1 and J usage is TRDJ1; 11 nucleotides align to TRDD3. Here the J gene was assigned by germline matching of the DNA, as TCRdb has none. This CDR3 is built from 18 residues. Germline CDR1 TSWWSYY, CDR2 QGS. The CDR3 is CAIGWWGIRREPTDKLIF. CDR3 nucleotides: TGTGCTATTGGGTGGTGGGGGATACGCAGGGAACCCACCGATAAACTCATCTTT.

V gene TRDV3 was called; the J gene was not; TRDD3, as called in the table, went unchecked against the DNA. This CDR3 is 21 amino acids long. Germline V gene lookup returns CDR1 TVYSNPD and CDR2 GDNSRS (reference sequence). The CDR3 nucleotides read TGTGCCTTTCCCAGTCTGGGGGATACGGACGGTCGAACCTGGGACACCCGACAAATGTTTTTC. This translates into CAFPSLGDTDGRTWDTRQMFF.

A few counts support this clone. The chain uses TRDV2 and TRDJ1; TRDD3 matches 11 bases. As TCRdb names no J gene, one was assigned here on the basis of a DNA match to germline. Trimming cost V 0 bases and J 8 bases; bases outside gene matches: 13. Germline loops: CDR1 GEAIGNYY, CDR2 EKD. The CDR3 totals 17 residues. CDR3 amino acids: CACDTTKYWGIRDKLIF. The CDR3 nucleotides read TGTGCCTGTGACACCACTAAGTACTGGGGGATAAGGGACAAACTCATCTTT.

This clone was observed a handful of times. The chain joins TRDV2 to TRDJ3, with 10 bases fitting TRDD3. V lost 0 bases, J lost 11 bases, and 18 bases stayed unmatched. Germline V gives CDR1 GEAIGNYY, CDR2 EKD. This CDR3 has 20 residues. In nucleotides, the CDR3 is TGTGCCTGTGACACCGGGCAGTGGGGGATACTACCCTGTGACCCCCGACAGATGTTTTTC. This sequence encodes CACDTGQWGILPCDPRQMFF.

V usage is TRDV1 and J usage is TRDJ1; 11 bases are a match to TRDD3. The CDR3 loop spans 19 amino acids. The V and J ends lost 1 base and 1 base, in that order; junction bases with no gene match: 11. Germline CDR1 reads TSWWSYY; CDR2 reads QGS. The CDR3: CALGERMYWGIEGTDKLIF. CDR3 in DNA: TGTGCTCTTGGGGAACGGATGTACTGGGGGATAGAAGGCACCGATAAACTCATCTTT.

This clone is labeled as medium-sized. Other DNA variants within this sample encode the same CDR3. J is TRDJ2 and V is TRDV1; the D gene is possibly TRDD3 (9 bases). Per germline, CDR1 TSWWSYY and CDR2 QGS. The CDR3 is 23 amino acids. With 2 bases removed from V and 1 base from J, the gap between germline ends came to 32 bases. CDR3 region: CALGEDDRLPSRSWGILTAQLFF. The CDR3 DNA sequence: TGTGCTCTTGGGGAAGACGATCGCCTTCCTAGTAGGAGCTGGGGGATTTTGACAGCACAACTCTTCTTT.

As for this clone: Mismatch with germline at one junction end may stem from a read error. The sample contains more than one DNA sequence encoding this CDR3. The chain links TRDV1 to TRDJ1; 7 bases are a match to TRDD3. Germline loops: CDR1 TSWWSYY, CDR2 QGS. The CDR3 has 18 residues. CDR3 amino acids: CALGEPNDDAGGTDKLIF. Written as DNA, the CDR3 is TGCGCTCTTGGGGAACCGAATGATGACGCTGGGGGGACCGATAAACTCATCTTT.